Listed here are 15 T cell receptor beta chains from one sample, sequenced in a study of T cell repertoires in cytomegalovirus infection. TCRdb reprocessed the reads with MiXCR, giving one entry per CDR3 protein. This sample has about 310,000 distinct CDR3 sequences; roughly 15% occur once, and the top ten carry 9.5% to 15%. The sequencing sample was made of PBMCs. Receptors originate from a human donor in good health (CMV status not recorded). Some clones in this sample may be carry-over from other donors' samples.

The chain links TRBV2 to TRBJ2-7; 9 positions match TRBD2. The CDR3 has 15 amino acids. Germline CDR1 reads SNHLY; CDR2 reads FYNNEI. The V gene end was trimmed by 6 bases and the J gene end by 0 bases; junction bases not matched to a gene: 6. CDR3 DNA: TGTGCCAGCAGCCCAAGCGGGGGGCGCTCCTACGAGCAGTACTTC. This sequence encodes CASSPSGGRSYEQYF.

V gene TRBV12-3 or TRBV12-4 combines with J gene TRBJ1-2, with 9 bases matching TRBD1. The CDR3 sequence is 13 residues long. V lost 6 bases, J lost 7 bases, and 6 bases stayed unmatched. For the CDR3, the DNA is TGTGCCAGCAGGTCACAGGGGGCCTCTGGCTACACCTTC. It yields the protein CASRSQGASGYTF.

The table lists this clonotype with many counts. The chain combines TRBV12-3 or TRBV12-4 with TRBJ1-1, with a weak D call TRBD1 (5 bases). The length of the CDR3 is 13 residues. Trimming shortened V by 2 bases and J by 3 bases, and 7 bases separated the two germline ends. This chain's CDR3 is CASSLMGDTEAFF. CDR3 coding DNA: TGTGCCAGCAGTTTAATGGGGGACACTGAAGCTTTCTTT.

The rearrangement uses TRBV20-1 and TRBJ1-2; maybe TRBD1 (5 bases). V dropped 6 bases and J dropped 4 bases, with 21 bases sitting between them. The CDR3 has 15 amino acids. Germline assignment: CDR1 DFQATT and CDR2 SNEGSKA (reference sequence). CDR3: CSARPGTLMGYGYTF. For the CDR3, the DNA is TGCAGTGCAAGGCCCGGGACTTTAATGGGCTATGGCTACACCTTC.

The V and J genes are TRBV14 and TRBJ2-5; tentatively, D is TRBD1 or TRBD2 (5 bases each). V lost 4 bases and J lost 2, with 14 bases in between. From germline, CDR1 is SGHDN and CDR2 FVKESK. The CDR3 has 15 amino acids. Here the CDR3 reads CASSPRATAQETQYF. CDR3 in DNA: TGTGCCAGCAGCCCGCGGGCGACAGCACAAGAGACCCAGTACTTC.

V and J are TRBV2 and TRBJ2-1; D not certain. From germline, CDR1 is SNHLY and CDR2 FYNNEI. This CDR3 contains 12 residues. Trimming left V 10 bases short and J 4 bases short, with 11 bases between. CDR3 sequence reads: CANSGRYNEQFF. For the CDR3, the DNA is TGTGCCAACTCAGGACGGTACAATGAGCAGTTCTTC.

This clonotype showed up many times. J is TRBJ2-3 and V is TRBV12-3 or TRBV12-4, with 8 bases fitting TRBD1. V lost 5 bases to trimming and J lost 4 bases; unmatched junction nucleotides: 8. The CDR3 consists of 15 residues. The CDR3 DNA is TGTGCCAGCAGTCCACAGGCGACAGGGGCAGATACGCAGTATTTT. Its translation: CASSPQATGADTQYF.

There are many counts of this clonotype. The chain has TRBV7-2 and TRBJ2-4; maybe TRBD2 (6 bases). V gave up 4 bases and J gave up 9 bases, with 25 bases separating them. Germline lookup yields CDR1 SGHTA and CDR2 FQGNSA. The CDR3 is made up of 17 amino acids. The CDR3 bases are TGTGCCAGCAGCTCAACGGTGGGACCGGGCGGGGCCCTCATTCAGTACTTC. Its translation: CASSSTVGPGGALIQYF.

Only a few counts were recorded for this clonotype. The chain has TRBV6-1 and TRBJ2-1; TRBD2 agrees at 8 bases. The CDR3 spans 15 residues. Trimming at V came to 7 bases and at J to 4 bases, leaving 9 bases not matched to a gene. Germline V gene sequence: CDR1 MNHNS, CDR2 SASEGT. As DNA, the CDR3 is TGTGCCAGCATTACCCAGCGGGGGCGGTACAATGAGCAGTTCTTC. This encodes CASITQRGRYNEQFF.

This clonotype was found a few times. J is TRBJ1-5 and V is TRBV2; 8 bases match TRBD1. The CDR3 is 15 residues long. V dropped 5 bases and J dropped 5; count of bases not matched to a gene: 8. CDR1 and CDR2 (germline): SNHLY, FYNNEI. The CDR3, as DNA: TGTGCCAGCAGTCTTGAGACAGGGGCGGATCAGCCCCAGCATTTT. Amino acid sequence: CASSLETGADQPQHF.

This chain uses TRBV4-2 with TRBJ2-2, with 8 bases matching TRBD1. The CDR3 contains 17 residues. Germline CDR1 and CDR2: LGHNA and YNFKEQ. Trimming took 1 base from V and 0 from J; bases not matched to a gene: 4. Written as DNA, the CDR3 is TGTGCCAGCAGCCAAGCGAACAGGGGGGCGAACACCGGGGAGCTGTTTTTT. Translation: CASSQANRGANTGELFF.

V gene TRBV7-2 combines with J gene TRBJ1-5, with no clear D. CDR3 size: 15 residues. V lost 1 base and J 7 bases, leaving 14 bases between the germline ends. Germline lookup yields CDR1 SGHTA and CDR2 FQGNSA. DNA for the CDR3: TGTGCCAGCAGCTTAGGACCCAACGGAGGACAGCCCCAGCATTTT. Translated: CASSLGPNGGQPQHF. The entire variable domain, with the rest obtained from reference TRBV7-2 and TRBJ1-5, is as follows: GAGVSQSPSNKVTEKGKDVELRCDPISGHTALYWYRQSLGQGLEFLIYFQGNSAPDKSGLPSDRFSAERTGGSVSTLTIQRTQQEDSAVYLCASSLGPNGGQPQHFGDGTRLSIL.

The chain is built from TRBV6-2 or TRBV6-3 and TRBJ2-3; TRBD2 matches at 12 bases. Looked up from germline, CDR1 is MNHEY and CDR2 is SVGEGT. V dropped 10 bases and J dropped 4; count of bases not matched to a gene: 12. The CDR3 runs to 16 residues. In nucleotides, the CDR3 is TGTGCCACCCAACCCCGGACTAGCGGGGCAGCAGATACGCAGTATTTT. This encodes CATQPRTSGAADTQYF.

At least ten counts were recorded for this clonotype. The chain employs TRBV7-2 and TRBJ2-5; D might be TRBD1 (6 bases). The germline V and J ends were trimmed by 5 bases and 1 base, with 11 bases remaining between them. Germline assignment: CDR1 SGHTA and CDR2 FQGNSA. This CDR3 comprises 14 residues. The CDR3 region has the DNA TGTGCCAGCAGCCGACAGGACGGCCAAGAGACCCAGTACTTC. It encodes CASSRQDGQETQYF.

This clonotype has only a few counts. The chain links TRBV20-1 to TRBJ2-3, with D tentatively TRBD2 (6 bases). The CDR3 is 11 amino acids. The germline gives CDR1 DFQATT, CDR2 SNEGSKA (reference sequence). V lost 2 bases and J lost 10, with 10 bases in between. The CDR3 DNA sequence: TGCAGTGCTAGAACCGGGACTTCGCAGTATTTT. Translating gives CSARTGTSQYF.